The sequence of this T cell receptor beta chain was determined in a study of PD-L1 blockade in urothelial cancer. Using immunoSEQ multiplex PCR, the repertoire was profiled, and TCRdb retains in-frame clones only, with some absent. Of under 80,000 clones listed, 81% are singletons. Time point described: pretreatment peripheral blood. The sequence was obtained from a man in his 70s with urothelial cancer. Sequences were derived from PBMCs, sampled around atezolizumab (anti-PD-L1) treatment.

In DNA, the CDR3 is TGTGCCACCAGCAGAGATCTGACGGGGGGGACCCAGTACTTC. Its protein is CATSRDLTGGTQYF. V and J are TRBV15 and TRBJ2-5, with 7 nucleotides matching TRBD2. The CDR3 has 14 residues. Germline CDR1 LNHNV, CDR2 YYDKDF (reference sequence). Trimming cost V 0 bases and J 7 bases; bases outside gene matches: 5.